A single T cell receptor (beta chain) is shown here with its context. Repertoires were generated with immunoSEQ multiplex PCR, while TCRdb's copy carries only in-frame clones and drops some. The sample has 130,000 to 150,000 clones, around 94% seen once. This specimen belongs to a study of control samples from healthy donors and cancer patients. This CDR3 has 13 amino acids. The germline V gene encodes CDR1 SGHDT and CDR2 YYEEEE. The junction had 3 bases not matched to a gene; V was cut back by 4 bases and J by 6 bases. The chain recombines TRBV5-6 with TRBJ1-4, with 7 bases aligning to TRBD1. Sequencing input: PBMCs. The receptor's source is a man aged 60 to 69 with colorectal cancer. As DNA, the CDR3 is TGTGCCAGCAGCGCCAGGGGGGATGAAAAACTGTTTTTT. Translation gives CASSARGDEKLFF. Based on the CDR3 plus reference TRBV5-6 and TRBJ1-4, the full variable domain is DAGVTQSPTHLIKTRGQQVTLRCSPKSGHDTVSWYQQALGQGPQFIFQYYEEEERQRGNFPDRFSGHQFPNYSSELNVNALLLGDSALYLCASSARGDEKLFFGSGTQLSVL.